The 16 T cell receptor beta chains below all came from one sample that was sequenced in a study of blood T cell repertoires in COVID-19. The method was immunoSEQ multiplex PCR; TCRdb's version includes in-frame clones alone and lacks a portion of them. The profile shows some 48,000 clones, about 92% of them singletons. Specimen: peripheral blood. These TCRs come from a man in his 70s with active COVID-19.

The CDR3: CASSWTSNQPQHF. In DNA form, the CDR3 reads TGTGCCAGCAGCTGGACAAGCAATCAGCCCCAGCATTTT. The rearrangement joins TRBV5-5 to TRBJ1-5; a possible D gene is TRBD1 (5 bases). V lost 3 bases to trimming and J lost 1 base, with 5 bases between them. The CDR3 has 13 amino acids. Looked up from germline, CDR1 is SGHKS and CDR2 is YYEKEE (reference sequence).

The rearrangement uses TRBV9 and TRBJ1-6; D unclear. V lost 2 bases, J lost 1 base, and 4 bases lay in between. This CDR3 is built from 14 residues. Germline lookup yields CDR1 SGDLS and CDR2 YYNGEE. The DNA of the CDR3 is TGTGCCAGCAGCGTCGGGTCCTATAATTCACCCCTCCACTTT. Amino acids: CASSVGSYNSPLHF. Filled out from reference TRBV9 and TRBJ1-6, the complete variable domain reads DSGVTQTPKHLITATGQRVTLRCSPRSGDLSVYWYQQSLDQGLQFLIQYYNGEERAKGNILERFSAQQFPDLHSELNLSSLELGDSALYFCASSVGSYNSPLHFGNGTRLTVT.

The chain recombines TRBV6-5 with TRBJ1-1, with D possibly being TRBD1 (6 bases). Germline V gene sequence: CDR1 MNHEY, CDR2 SVGAGI. The CDR3 is made up of 14 amino acids. V was clipped by 5 bases and J by 4 bases, with 14 bases between them. The DNA of the CDR3 is TGTGCCAGCAGTCCTCGCCTAGGGGGCACTGAAGCTTTCTTT. The encoded protein is CASSPRLGGTEAFF.

The rearrangement joins TRBV5-1 to TRBJ2-1; D may be TRBD1 (5 bases). CDR1 is SGHRS and CDR2 is YFSETQ in the germline V gene. This CDR3 has 15 residues. The V gene lost 4 bases and the J gene lost 3 bases, with 14 bases spanning the gap. CDR3 region: CASSPLGAGYNEQFF. The CDR3 DNA follows: TGCGCCAGCAGCCCCCTTGGGGCTGGCTACAATGAGCAGTTCTTC.

The V and J genes are TRBV7-2 and TRBJ1-1; 8 bases are a match to TRBD1. This CDR3 has 16 residues. V lost 5 bases and J lost 4; bases outside the gene matches: 12. Germline V CDR1 and CDR2: SGHTA, FQGNSA. CDR3 residues: CASSPLGQGFGTEAFF. CDR3 bases: TGTGCCAGCAGCCCCCTAGGACAGGGTTTTGGCACTGAAGCTTTCTTT.

The genes are TRBV7-2 and TRBJ2-3; 11 nucleotides agree with TRBD2. The germline gives CDR1 SGHTA, CDR2 FQGNSA. With 2 bases clipped from V and 7 bases from J, the junction kept 11 bases outside the gene matches. The CDR3 runs 17 residues. CDR3 nucleotide sequence: TGTGCCAGCAGCTTAATGAGTAGCGGGGGGGCCTTCAATACGCAGTATTTT. Protein product: CASSLMSSGGAFNTQYF.

V and J are TRBV18 and TRBJ2-2; possible D gene TRBD2, 5 bases. Deletions cut 4 bases from V and 0 bases from J, with 12 bases between. Looked up from germline, CDR1 is KGHSH and CDR2 is LQKENI. The CDR3 consists of 16 residues. The CDR3 sequence: CASSLSGGTNTGELFF. CDR3 nucleotide sequence: TGTGCCAGCTCACTGTCCGGAGGAACGAACACCGGGGAGCTGTTTTTT.

This chain connects TRBV4-1 to TRBJ2-2; the D gene is possibly TRBD2 (6 bases). This CDR3 spans 16 amino acids. V lost 1 base and J 4 bases, leaving 13 bases between the germline ends. CDR1 is MGHRA, CDR2 YSYEKL, per germline. The CDR3 spells CASSQGRGIGTGELFF. DNA of the CDR3: TGCGCCAGCAGCCAAGGTCGGGGGATCGGCACCGGGGAGCTGTTTTTT.

The chain employs TRBV4-3 and TRBJ2-5, with 11 bases fitting TRBD2. The germline V gene has CDR1 LGHNA and CDR2 YSLEER. The junction had 4 bases not matched to a gene; V was cut back by 2 bases and J by 5 bases. The CDR3 runs 15 residues. DNA for the CDR3: TGCGCCAGCAGCCAATCTAGCGGGGGGCCGGAGACCCAGTACTTC. This codes for CASSQSSGGPETQYF.

The V call is TRBV2, the J call TRBJ1-2; possible D gene TRBD1, 6 bases. This CDR3 is 14 amino acids long. V was pared by 6 bases and J by 4 bases, with 15 bases between. Germline lookup yields CDR1 SNHLY and CDR2 FYNNEI. Here the CDR3 DNA reads TGTGCCAGCAGGGCGGGGGCCACGATCTATGGCTACACCTTC. Protein: CASRAGATIYGYTF.

This chain joins TRBV18 and TRBJ1-2; the D is unclear. The CDR3 spans 15 residues. Per the germline V gene, CDR1 is KGHSH and CDR2 is LQKENI. Deletions cut 1 base from V and 4 bases from J, with 13 bases between. CDR3 sequence: CASSPREGSLYGYTF. CDR3 DNA sequence: TGTGCCAGCTCACCACGCGAGGGCAGCCTCTATGGCTACACCTTC.

DNA of the CDR3: TGTGCCAGTAGTAACAGACAGGCCTACGAGCAGTACTTC. Amino acids: CASSNRQAYEQYF. The rearrangement uses TRBV19 and TRBJ2-7, with D perhaps TRBD1 (6 bases). The CDR3 is 13 amino acids. Germline loops: CDR1 LNHDA, CDR2 SQIVND (reference sequence). V was trimmed by 4 bases and J by 2 bases, leaving 9 bases between them.

V usage is TRBV20-1 and J usage is TRBJ2-1, with a weak D call TRBD2 (5 bases). V lost 3 bases, J lost 4 bases, and 16 bases lay in between. The CDR3 loop spans 15 amino acids. Germline CDR1 and CDR2: DFQATT and SNEGSKA (reference sequence). CDR3 residues: CSASRGGRKYNEQFF. The CDR3 nucleotides are TGCAGTGCTAGTCGGGGTGGGAGAAAGTACAATGAGCAGTTCTTC.

V is TRBV5-4 and J is TRBJ2-1; D is ambiguous. Germline V gene sequence: CDR1 SGHNT, CDR2 YYREEE (reference sequence). Trimming cost V 0 bases and J 5 bases, with 9 bases left between them. The CDR3 length is 14 residues. CDR3 nucleotides: TGTGCCAGCAGCTTGGGTGGGCCGAACAATGAGCAGTTCTTC. Protein product: CASSLGGPNNEQFF. The whole variable domain, remainder taken from reference TRBV5-4 and TRBJ2-1, is ETGVTQSPTHLIKTRGQQVTLRCSSQSGHNTVSWYQQALGQGPQFIFQYYREEENGRGNFPPRFSGLQFPNYSSELNVNALELDDSALYLCASSLGGPNNEQFFGPGTRLTVL.

The rearrangement joins TRBV7-5 to TRBJ2-5; TRBD2 is taken as the D call from the table, unchecked against the DNA. TRBV7-5 is marked as a pseudogene. This CDR3 comprises 16 residues. CDR3 DNA sequence: TGTGTCAGAAGCCGGGGGACTAGCGGGGACCAAGAGACCCAGTACTTC. It yields the protein CVRSRGTSGDQETQYF.

CDR3 loop: CASSPTGNYGYTF. Here the CDR3 DNA reads TGTGCCAGCAGCCCCACAGGGAACTATGGCTACACCTTC. The rearrangement joins TRBV3-1 (or the pseudogene TRBV3-2) to TRBJ1-2; maybe TRBD1 (6 bases). This CDR3 region has 13 residues. Trimming shortened V by 4 bases and J by 2 bases, and 8 bases separated the two germline ends. Germline values: CDR1 LGHDT, CDR2 YNNKEL (reference sequence).